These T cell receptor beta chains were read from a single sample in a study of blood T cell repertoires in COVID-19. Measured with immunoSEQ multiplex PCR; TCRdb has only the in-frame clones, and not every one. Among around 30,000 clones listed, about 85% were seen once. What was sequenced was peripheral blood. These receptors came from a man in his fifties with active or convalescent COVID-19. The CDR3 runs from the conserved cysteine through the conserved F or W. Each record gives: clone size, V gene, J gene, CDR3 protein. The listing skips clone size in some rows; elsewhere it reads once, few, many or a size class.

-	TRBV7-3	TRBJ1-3	CASQQDSGNTIYF
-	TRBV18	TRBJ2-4	CASSPRSGGAKNIQYF
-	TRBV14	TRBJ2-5	CASSQGQGRETQYF
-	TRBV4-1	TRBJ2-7	CASSQGLAREQYF
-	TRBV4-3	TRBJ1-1	CASSQGQGYMNTEAFF
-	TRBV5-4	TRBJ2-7	CASSFGTGSSYEQYF
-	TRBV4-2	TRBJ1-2	CASSQSTGDNYGYTF
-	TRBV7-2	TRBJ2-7	CASSVGPGQSYEQYF
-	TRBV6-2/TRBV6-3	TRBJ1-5	CASSYGPLGGARQPQHF
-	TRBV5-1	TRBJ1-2	CASSPDRNRYGYTF
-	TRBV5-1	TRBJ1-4	CASSPGYTNEKLFF
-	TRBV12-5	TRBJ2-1	CASGLSSGSHSYNEQFF
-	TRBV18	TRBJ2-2	CASLAPGVNTGELFF
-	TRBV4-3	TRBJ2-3	CASSQDWWGTSGGTDTQYF
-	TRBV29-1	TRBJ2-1	CSVGGERENNEQFF
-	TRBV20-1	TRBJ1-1	CSASPRDRGRGFNTEAFF
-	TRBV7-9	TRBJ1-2	CASSSGTGSDYTF
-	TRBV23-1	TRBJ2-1	CASSQPNRGREISGEQFF
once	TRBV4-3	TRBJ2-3	CASSQDPTRLASTDTQYF
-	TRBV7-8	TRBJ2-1	CASLVGYEQFF
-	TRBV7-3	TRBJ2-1	CASSPQTGMYNEQFF
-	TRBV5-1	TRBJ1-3	CASSPDRAGSGNTIYF
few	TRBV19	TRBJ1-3	CASSTRGNTIYF
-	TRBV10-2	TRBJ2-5	CASSEETEETQYF
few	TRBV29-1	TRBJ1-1	CSVEHWGQTTEAFF
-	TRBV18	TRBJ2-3	CASSPQDRVSFTDTQYF
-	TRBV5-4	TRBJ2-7	CASSPKETGDNEQYF
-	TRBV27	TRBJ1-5	CASSPRLRSLGSNQPQHF
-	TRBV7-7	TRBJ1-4	CASSLGTGATNEKLFF
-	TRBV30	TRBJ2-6	CAWSVKWTGSSGANVLTF
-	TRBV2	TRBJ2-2	CASSEAWARHTGELFF
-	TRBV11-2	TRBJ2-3	CASSLVSLSGSPSTDTQYF
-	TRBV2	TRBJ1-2	CASSAGTGGLGYGYTF
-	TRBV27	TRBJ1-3	CASRAGTAWPGNTIYF
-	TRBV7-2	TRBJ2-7	CASRSTSGGEEQYF
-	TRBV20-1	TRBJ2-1	CSLEIYNEQFF
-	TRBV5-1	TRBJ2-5	CASSLVNYGQETQYF
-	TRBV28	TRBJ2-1	CASSSSEGKSAGGNNEQFF
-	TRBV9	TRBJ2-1	CASSVGLASLEQFF
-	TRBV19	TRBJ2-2	CASSMTTPSNTGELFF
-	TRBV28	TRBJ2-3	CASGWTRMSKSTDTQYF
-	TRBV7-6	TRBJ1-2	CASSPQPDSVYGYTF
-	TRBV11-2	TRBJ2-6	CASSLRRGANVLTF
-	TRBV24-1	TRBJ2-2	CATSDPRTGSNTGELFF
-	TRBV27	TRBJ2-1	CASSPRSGPFHNEQFF
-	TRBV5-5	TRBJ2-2	CASSLTGGERAGELFF
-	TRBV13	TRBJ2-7	CASSLVGGGVSSYEQYF
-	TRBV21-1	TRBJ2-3	CASSHRRAGWARNTDTQYF
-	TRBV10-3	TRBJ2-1	CAIQRREGYNEQFF
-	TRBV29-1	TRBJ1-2	CSVGQGNGYTF
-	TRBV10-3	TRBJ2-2	CARPGQGYTGELFF
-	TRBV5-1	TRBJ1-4	CASSLEAGPDEKLFF
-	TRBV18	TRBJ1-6	CASSPFAHPSSPLHF
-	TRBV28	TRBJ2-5	CASRRGPRETQYF
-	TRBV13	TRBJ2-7	CASSTWSSYEQYF
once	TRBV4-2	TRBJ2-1	CASSQDRAGGPYNEQFF
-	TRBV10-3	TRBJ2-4	CAIGLAENIQYF
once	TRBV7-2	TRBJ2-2	CASSPSGMHTGELFF
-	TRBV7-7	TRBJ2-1	CASSLRGSPYNEQFF